This T cell receptor (beta chain) was obtained from a study of radiation and T cells in renal cell carcinoma. Study-level findings and limits: From baseline, blood top tumor clonotypes peaked at 2 weeks post-radiation.

Germline lookup yields CDR1 LGHNA and CDR2 YSLEER. The CDR3 is made up of 16 amino acids. The ends lost 1 base at V and 7 bases at J; junction bases unmatched: 7. TCRdb's copy holds only in-frame clones and misses some; the assay was immunoSEQ multiplex PCR. The sample holds 150,000 or so clones; roughly nine tenths are singletons and the top ten take over 3.5%. A word on this clone: Its cognate antigen is unknown.

Time point specified: baseline pretreatment blood. Treatment meaning: 15 Gy SBRT to primary tumor, nephrectomy 4 weeks later. Serial blood draws occurred at baseline and 2 and 4 weeks post-SBRT. The chain uses TRBV4-3 and TRBJ2-7, with 13 bases fitting TRBD2. The sample was blood, taken from a patient whose treatment included radiotherapy and nephrectomy. The source is a woman aged 70-85 years with renal cell carcinoma. The CDR3 bases are TGCGCCAGCAGCCAAGGGGGACTAGCGGGGTCGGAGGAGCAGTACTTC. Translated, it gives CASSQGGLAGSEEQYF.